These T cell receptor beta chains were read from a single sample in a study of T cells expressing NK-cell markers. TCRdb re-analyzed the 5' RACE reads; it lists each CDR3 protein once, without DNA. The sample includes roughly 390,000 distinct CDR3 sequences. The sample comprised blood T cells: a sorted CD56 or NKG2C T cell subset, CD4+ or CD8+ T cells, or bulk PBMC T cells (not recorded which). These receptors were collected from a woman in her forties or fifties in good health. Each CDR3 is given with its conserved first and last residue.

CDR3 length,J gene,V gene,CDR3 protein
15,TRBJ2-5,TRBV9,CASSVATGGQETQYF
14,TRBJ2-5,TRBV20-1,CSASGADLKETQYF
12,TRBJ1-4,TRBV30,CAWSVRQTKLFF
15,TRBJ2-1,TRBV11-2,CATTTSGRQLNEQFF
11,TRBJ2-5,TRBV5-1,CASSWGSAQYF
14,TRBJ1-1,TRBV7-8,CASSPRHGNTEAFF
14,TRBJ2-3,TRBV20-1,CSALIEAVTDTQYF
14,TRBJ2-1,TRBV25-1,CASSGASGSTEQFF
16,TRBJ1-6,TRBV6-2/TRBV6-3,CASNPDRVRWNSPLHF
15,TRBJ1-4,TRBV5-4,CASSRDSTTNEKLFF
21,TRBJ2-1,TRBV5-1,CASSLGSGHGVSGGRYNEQFF
14,TRBJ2-2,TRBV27,CASSPWTYTGELFF
11,TRBJ2-1,TRBV29-1,CSVRAGPEQFF
17,TRBJ2-3,TRBV5-1,CASSFWQTSGSTDTQYF
15,TRBJ2-1,TRBV5-1,CASSHTSGSYNEQFF
13,TRBJ2-3,TRBV19,CASTSGQGNAQYF
12,TRBJ2-2,TRBV11-2,CASSLSRGELFF
13,TRBJ2-4,TRBV7-9,CASSSPGENIQYF
13,TRBJ2-3,TRBV29-1,CSGDFRATDTQYF
16,TRBJ2-1,TRBV5-1,CASSLKAGGTYNEQFF
14,TRBJ1-2,TRBV7-8,CASSLGDTPSGYTF
18,TRBJ1-5,TRBV15,CATRALGSLRDSFQPQHF
17,TRBJ1-1,TRBV25-1,CASSEHAWGQAYTEAFF
15,TRBJ1-1,TRBV7-9,CASSFSGGENTEAFF
14,TRBJ2-7,TRBV29-1,CSVDDQGDAYEQYF
14,TRBJ1-3,TRBV12-3/TRBV12-4,CASSFSRSGNTIYF
14,TRBJ2-7,TRBV11-2,CASSLVPEVGEQYF
18,TRBJ2-1,TRBV15,CATSRRDRGISSYNEQFF
15,TRBJ2-6,TRBV12-3/TRBV12-4,CASSLIRSGANVLTF
16,TRBJ2-5,TRBV10-3,CAISEPPDREGRAQYF
12,TRBJ2-5,TRBV5-1,CASSRLRETQYF
12,TRBJ1-1,TRBV25-1,CASSEEGPEAFF
16,TRBJ2-2,TRBV5-1,CASSWRGGGNTGELFF
16,TRBJ2-3,TRBV19,CASSIDPRGSTDTQYF
13,TRBJ2-1,TRBV4-1,CASSPPYFNEQFF
13,TRBJ2-1,TRBV19,CASLSREGPEQFF
16,TRBJ1-1,TRBV2,CASRERGGALNTEAFF
16,TRBJ2-1,TRBV27,CASSPPGTMNYNEQFF
12,TRBJ2-1,TRBV20-1,CSAREESAGEFF
14,TRBJ1-2,TRBV5-1,CASSLDQGNYGYTF
13,TRBJ2-3,TRBV12-3/TRBV12-4,CASSLGGLDTQYF
15,TRBJ1-5,TRBV10-3,CAISESREDGQPQHF
12,TRBJ2-5,TRBV5-1,CASWDFSETQYF
13,TRBJ2-1,TRBV3-1,CASSQDPRNEQFF
14,TRBJ2-1,TRBV5-6,CASSGAGGSNEQFF
15,TRBJ2-5,TRBV20-1,CSAPSNRSTRETQYF
13,TRBJ1-2,TRBV29-1,CSVLPTGLEGYTF
15,TRBJ2-1,TRBV5-1,CASSTVAGGLHEQFF